Below are 22 T cell receptor beta chains sequenced from a single sample in a study of spatial heterogeneity in lung cancer. Specified time point: sample taken at primary tumor resection. TCRdb processed the 5' RACE reads anew with MiXCR; each CDR3 protein has one entry. The repertoire has under 4,000 distinct CDR3 sequences, about 3% of them found once; the top ten carry roughly an eighth. Sequencing was performed on normal lung tissue next to the tumor, taken at surgery. These receptor sequences come from a female donor with early-stage non-small cell lung cancer.

This clonotype was picked up many times. The chain combines TRBV4-2 with TRBJ2-2; 10 bases map to TRBD2. There are 18 residues in the CDR3. The ends lost 3 bases at V and 4 bases at J; junction bases unmatched: 11. Per germline, CDR1 LGHNA and CDR2 YNFKEQ. The CDR3 DNA follows: TGTGCCAGCAGCCACCGAGCGGGGGGGCAGCAAGGCACCGGGGAGCTGTTTTTT. It is translated as CASSHRAGGQQGTGELFF.

This clonotype is labeled as medium-sized. The J gene is TRBJ1-2, the V gene TRBV20-1; 8 bases fit TRBD1. V lost 2 bases, J lost 4 bases, and 3 bases stayed unmatched. CDR1 is DFQATT, CDR2 SNEGSKA, per germline (reference sequence). The CDR3 has 13 residues. The CDR3 loop reads CSARPTGGYGYTF. The CDR3 DNA reads TGCAGTGCTAGACCAACAGGGGGCTATGGCTACACCTTC.

Ten or more counts support this clonotype. The chain carries TRBV29-1 and TRBJ2-1; 7 nucleotides agree with TRBD1. The germline gives CDR1 SQVTM, CDR2 ANQGSEA. The CDR3 runs 15 residues. J lost 9 bases, V lost 1 base, and 12 bases had no gene match. CDR3 nucleotides: TGCAGCGTTGAAGGCGGCCAGGGGGAAGTTGGTGAGCAGTTCTTC. Residues: CSVEGGQGEVGEQFF.

This clonotype was observed many times. One junction end disagrees with the germline gene, perhaps due to a read error. The V and J genes are TRBV6-4 and TRBJ1-2; TRBD1 matches 8 bases. The CDR3 loop spans 14 amino acids. In germline, CDR1 is MRHNA, CDR2 SNTAGT. DNA for the CDR3: TGTGCCATCAGTGAGGCGGACAGGGCCTATGGCTACACCTTC. Its protein product is CAISEADRAYGYTF.

By share, this clonotype counts as medium-sized. This rearrangement joins TRBV6-2 or TRBV6-3 to TRBJ2-3; 10 bases map to TRBD1. CDR1 is MNHEY and CDR2 is SVGEGT in the germline V gene. CDR3 length: 19 residues. With 0 bases clipped from V and 6 bases from J, the junction kept 15 bases outside the gene matches. The CDR3 DNA sequence: TGTGCCAGCAGTTACTCCACAGTGCTGCGACAGGGGGCAAGGGATACGCAGTATTTT. It yields the protein CASSYSTVLRQGARDTQYF.

By share, this clonotype counts as medium-sized. The chain couples TRBV30 to TRBJ1-5; 11 positions match TRBD1. Losses at the gene ends were 0 bases for V and 6 bases for J; bases not matched to a gene: 1. This CDR3 comprises 14 residues. Per germline, CDR1 GTSNPN and CDR2 SVGIG (reference sequence). The CDR3 nucleotides read TGTGCCTGGAGTGTAGGGACAGGGGGTCAGCCCCAGCATTTT. It specifies CAWSVGTGGQPQHF.

This clonotype occurred a few times. The chain uses TRBV5-5 and TRBJ2-5, with 9 bases fitting TRBD1. J gave up 4 bases and V 3 bases, and 13 bases lay outside the gene matches. Per the germline V gene, CDR1 is SGHKS and CDR2 is YYEKEE (reference sequence). There are 17 residues in the CDR3. The CDR3 here is CASSSTTGQGRRETQYF. The CDR3 DNA is TGTGCCAGCAGCTCGACAACGGGACAGGGTCGACGAGAGACCCAGTACTTC.

This clonotype rates as medium-sized. The chain uses TRBV20-1 and TRBJ2-3; 9 bases agree with TRBD2. V was pared by 5 bases and J by 3 bases, with 12 bases of the junction left unmatched. The germline V gene has CDR1 DFQATT and CDR2 SNEGSKA (reference sequence). The CDR3 runs to 16 residues. DNA for the CDR3: TGCAGTGCTGGCAAAGATAGCGGGGGACGTACAGATACGCAGTATTTT. Translated: CSAGKDSGGRTDTQYF.

This clonotype was seen many times. This chain links TRBV12-3 or TRBV12-4 with TRBJ2-1; D unresolved. V shed 4 bases and J shed 7 bases, with 8 bases lying between them. There are 12 residues in the CDR3. CDR3 region: CASSSRGNEQFF. CDR3 coding DNA: TGTGCCAGCAGTTCTCGCGGTAATGAGCAGTTCTTC.

This clonotype is judged medium-sized (0.01 to 0.1%). At one end the junction does not follow the germline gene, possibly because of a read error. The genes are TRBV28 and TRBJ2-7; D may be TRBD1 (6 bases). The CDR3 extends over 15 amino acids. Germline V CDR1 and CDR2: MDHEN, SYDVKM. The CDR3 here is CASSGRDTISNEQYF. The DNA for the CDR3 is TGTGCCAGCAGTGGAAGGGACACCATCTCCAACGAGCAGTACTTC.

In its sample, this clonotype ranks as medium-sized. The rearrangement joins TRBV7-8 to TRBJ2-4; 14 bases match TRBD2. V was pared by 4 bases and J by 0 bases, with 14 bases of the junction left unmatched. Germline CDR1 reads SGHVS; CDR2 reads FQNEAQ. The CDR3 runs to 21 residues. DNA for the CDR3: TGTGCCAGCAGCTCGGGACTAGCGGGGGCCCGCACCCTTTCAGCCAAAAACATTCAGTACTTC. It translates to CASSSGLAGARTLSAKNIQYF.

This clonotype is labeled medium-sized. The rearrangement uses TRBV4-1 and TRBJ1-5, with a possible D match to TRBD1 (6 bases). Germline V gives CDR1 MGHRA, CDR2 YSYEKL. V was pared by 4 bases and J by 6 bases, with 10 bases between. The CDR3 totals 13 residues. The CDR3 nucleotides are TGCGCCAGCAGCCTTACACAGGGTCAGCCCCAGCATTTT. This translates into CASSLTQGQPQHF.

By frequency in the sample, this clonotype is medium-sized. V is TRBV20-1 and J is TRBJ1-5; TRBD1 agrees at 8 bases. Germline values: CDR1 DFQATT, CDR2 SNEGSKA (reference sequence). The CDR3 extends over 16 amino acids. V was pared by 3 bases and J by 2 bases, with 9 bases of the junction left unmatched. The CDR3 DNA follows: TGCAGTGCTAGCGGAGCAGGGGGCGGGGGCAATCAGCCCCAGCATTTT. Residues: CSASGAGGGGNQPQHF.

This clonotype was counted many times. The V call is TRBV30, the J call TRBJ1-1; D is ambiguous. V shed 3 bases and J shed 1 base, with 12 bases lying between them. Germline CDR1 GTSNPN, CDR2 SVGIG (reference sequence). CDR3 length: 14 amino acids. The CDR3 spells CAWRDLPENTEAFF. For the CDR3, the DNA is TGTGCCTGGAGGGACCTCCCCGAGAACACTGAAGCTTTCTTT.

Judged by abundance, this clonotype is medium-sized (0.01 to 0.1%). The genes are TRBV7-2 and TRBJ1-6, with D hard to call. V was cut by 5 bases and J by 9 bases, with 17 bases left in between. This CDR3 has 15 residues. From germline, CDR1 is SGHTA and CDR2 FQGNSA. CDR3 sequence (DNA): TGTGCCAGCAGCCCCGCCGGGAGGGTCGGTTCACCCCTCCACTTT. Protein product: CASSPAGRVGSPLHF. Full variable domain (remainder filled in from reference TRBV7-2 and TRBJ1-6): GAGVSQSPSNKVTEKGKDVELRCDPISGHTALYWYRQSLGQGLEFLIYFQGNSAPDKSGLPSDRFSAERTGGSVSTLTIQRTQQEDSAVYLCASSPAGRVGSPLHFGNGTRLTVT.

This clonotype is medium-sized by share. The chain is built from TRBV12-3 or TRBV12-4 and TRBJ1-1, with 8 bases aligning to TRBD1. The CDR3 runs to 17 residues. With 3 bases clipped from V and 2 bases from J, the junction kept 11 bases outside the gene matches. The CDR3 DNA reads TGTGCCAGCAGTTTGGGCGGGACAGGAAGATTTAACACTGAAGCTTTCTTT. It codes for CASSLGGTGRFNTEAFF.

This clonotype ranks as medium-sized (0.01 to 0.1%). This sequence joins TRBV25-1 and TRBJ1-6; perhaps TRBD1 as D (5 bases). Germline CDR1 is MGHDK and CDR2 is SYGVNS. Trimming cost V 2 bases and J 14 bases, with 19 bases left between them. The CDR3 has 15 residues. CDR3 in amino acids: CASSEPGTPFPALHF. The DNA for the CDR3 is TGTGCCAGCAGTGAACCCGGGACCCCGTTTCCCGCCCTCCACTTT.

This clonotype rates as medium-sized. The V gene is TRBV7-2, the J gene TRBJ1-6; 10 nucleotides agree with TRBD1. With V trimmed by 0 bases and J by 8 bases, 1 base remained unmatched. The germline gives CDR1 SGHTA, CDR2 FQGNSA. The CDR3 length is 15 residues. The DNA of the CDR3 is TGTGCCAGCAGCTTAGCGGGACAGGGGCATTCACCCCTCCACTTT. It codes for CASSLAGQGHSPLHF.

By frequency in the sample, this clonotype is medium-sized (0.01 to 0.1%). CDR3 sequence (DNA): TGTGCCATTGGTCTACAAGAGACCCAGTACTTC. This codes for CAIGLQETQYF. The chain is built from TRBV10-3 and TRBJ2-5; no reliable D call. The V end was cut by 9 bases, the J end by 2 bases, with 7 bases between. In germline, CDR1 is ENHRY, CDR2 SYGVKD. The CDR3 is 11 amino acids.

This clonotype has more than one count but fewer than ten. V and J are TRBV3-1 and TRBJ2-2; 8 bases match TRBD1. CDR3 length: 16 amino acids. Germline CDR1 reads LGHDT; CDR2 reads YNNKEL (reference sequence). Trimming cost V 4 bases and J 0 bases; bases outside gene matches: 4. The chain's CDR3 is CASSPAGGANTGELFF. The CDR3 nucleotides read TGTGCCAGCAGCCCCGCAGGGGGCGCGAACACCGGGGAGCTGTTTTTT.

This clonotype ranks as medium-sized. The chain uses TRBV7-9 and TRBJ1-2, with 12 bases lining up with TRBD1. CDR1 SEHNR and CDR2 FQNEAQ come from the germline V gene (reference sequence). Unmatched junction bases numbered 20, after V lost 4 bases and J lost 2 bases. The CDR3 has 21 amino acids. The CDR3 region has the DNA TGTGCCAGCAGCTCGTCGGGGACAGGGGGCCTCCCTACACGTCCGAACTATGGCTACACCTTC. It yields the protein CASSSSGTGGLPTRPNYGYTF.

This clonotype was recorded many times. V usage is TRBV7-9 and J usage is TRBJ2-7; tentatively, D is TRBD2 (7 bases). Trimming took off 5 bases at V and 5 bases at J, with 19 bases between the two ends. The CDR3 consists of 15 residues. Germline values: CDR1 SEHNR, CDR2 FQNEAQ (reference sequence). The CDR3 loop is CASSRYGGQSDEQYF. The CDR3 bases are TGTGCCAGCAGCCGCTACGGGGGGCAGTCCGACGAGCAGTACTTC.